The 30 T cell receptor beta chains below all came from one sample that was sequenced in a study of blood T cell repertoires in COVID-19. Assay used: immunoSEQ multiplex PCR; TCRdb lists only in-frame clones, some missing. The sample lists 200,000 to 250,000 clones; around three quarters were seen once. Sequencing used peripheral blood. Receptors were obtained from a woman aged 70 to 79 with acute or convalescent COVID-19.

The V call is TRBV5-5, the J call TRBJ2-1, with TRBD2 identical over 7 bases. Germline V lookup: CDR1 SGHKS, CDR2 YYEKEE (reference sequence). V dropped 0 bases and J dropped 1; count of bases not matched to a gene: 4. The length of the CDR3 is 16 residues. This chain's CDR3 is CASSLVRGSSYNEQFF. The CDR3 DNA reads as TGTGCCAGCAGCTTGGTTCGCGGGAGTTCCTACAATGAGCAGTTCTTC.

The V call is TRBV27, the J call TRBJ2-2, with D tentatively TRBD1 (6 bases). V dropped 8 bases and J dropped 7 bases, with 11 bases sitting between them. CDR1 is MNHEY, CDR2 SMNVEV, per germline (reference sequence). This CDR3 has 12 residues. This chain's CDR3 is CASLARGGELFF. In DNA form, the CDR3 reads TGTGCCAGCCTAGCCAGGGGCGGGGAGCTGTTTTTT.

The chain couples TRBV30 to TRBJ2-2; 10 positions match TRBD2. The CDR3 totals 16 residues. Losses at the gene ends were 3 bases for V and 7 bases for J; bases not matched to a gene: 11. The germline gives CDR1 GTSNPN, CDR2 SVGIG (reference sequence). CDR3 in amino acids: CAWRGSGRAGGGELFF. Written as DNA, the CDR3 is TGTGCCTGGAGGGGGAGCGGGAGGGCCGGCGGCGGGGAGCTGTTTTTT. The whole variable domain, remainder taken from reference TRBV30 and TRBJ2-2, is SQTIHQWPATLVQPVGSPLSLECTVEGTSNPNLYWYRQAAGRGLQLLFYSVGIGQISSEVPQNLSASRPQDRQFILSSKKLLLSDSGFYLCAWRGSGRAGGGELFFGEGSRLTVL.

CDR3 sequence reads: CASSQWVDNNQPQHF. The CDR3 nucleotides read TGTGCCAGCAGCCAATGGGTTGACAACAATCAGCCCCAGCATTTT. The gene calls are TRBV16 and TRBJ1-5, with D uncertain. V lost 1 base, J lost 3 bases, and 10 bases lay in between. CDR3 size: 15 residues. The germline V gene encodes CDR1 KGHSY and CDR2 FQNENV.

The chain recombines TRBV4-1 with TRBJ1-5, with D hard to call. Germline values: CDR1 MGHRA, CDR2 YSYEKL. The CDR3 covers 10 residues. V dropped 11 bases and J dropped 7 bases, with 9 bases sitting between them. CDR3 DNA sequence: TGCGCCCTTGATCGGCAGCCCCAGCATTTT. Translation gives CALDRQPQHF.

The V call is TRBV6-5, the J call TRBJ1-2; 8 positions agree with TRBD1. Germline trimming cut 6 bases from V and 6 bases from J; bases unmatched to any gene: 3. The CDR3 is 12 amino acids. Germline CDR1 is MNHEY and CDR2 is SVGAGI. Here the CDR3 DNA reads TGTGCCAGCAGGACGGGACAGGATGGCTACACCTTC. Residues: CASRTGQDGYTF.

This rearrangement joins TRBV10-3 to TRBJ2-5; D gene ambiguous. V was pared by 0 bases and J by 0 bases, with 5 bases between. Looked up from germline, CDR1 is ENHRY and CDR2 is SYGVKD. This CDR3 comprises 14 residues. The CDR3 sequence: CAISESPDQETQYF. CDR3 DNA sequence: TGTGCCATCAGTGAGTCACCGGACCAAGAGACCCAGTACTTC.

CDR3 amino acids: CASSISLATGETGELFF. For the CDR3, the DNA is TGTGCCAGCAGTATCTCCCTCGCGACAGGGGAAACCGGGGAGCTGTTTTTT. J is TRBJ2-2 and V is TRBV27, with TRBD1 identical over 8 bases. This CDR3 has 17 amino acids. V gave up 5 bases and J gave up 5 bases; unmatched junction bases: 13. The germline V gene has CDR1 MNHEY and CDR2 SMNVEV (reference sequence).

The chain has TRBV21-1 and TRBJ2-4; TRBD2 is the table's D call and was not checked against the DNA. TRBV21-1 is shown as a pseudogene. The CDR3 length is 9 residues. The CDR3 DNA reads as TGTGCCAGCAGCAAAGTTCTTCACTTC. Residues: CASSKVLHF.

The chain links TRBV10-3 to TRBJ2-7, with D maybe TRBD2 (6 bases). Germline V gene sequence: CDR1 ENHRY, CDR2 SYGVKD. The ends were cut back, 2 bases at V and 3 bases at J, with 17 bases in the middle. This CDR3 comprises 16 residues. CDR3: CAISENLPGRSYEQYF. The CDR3 coding sequence is TGTGCCATCAGTGAGAATTTGCCCGGGAGAAGCTACGAGCAGTACTTC.

The rearrangement joins TRBV5-6 to TRBJ2-7, with 7 bases aligning to TRBD2. Germline V gene data show CDR1 as SGHDT and CDR2 as YYEEEE. V trimming: 3 bases; J trimming: 0 bases; junction bases outside the gene matches: 6. The CDR3 is made up of 15 amino acids. Written as DNA, the CDR3 is TGTGCCAGCAGCTATAGCGGGCTTTCCTCCTACGAGCAGTACTTC. Its protein is CASSYSGLSSYEQYF.

The chain links TRBV5-1 to TRBJ2-1; 7 nucleotides line up with TRBD2. Trimming removed 2 bases from V and 7 bases from J; junction bases left unmatched: 9. This CDR3 is 15 amino acids long. In germline, CDR1 is SGHRS, CDR2 YFSETQ. CDR3 nucleotide sequence: TGCGCCAGCAGCTTTGGCGGGAGCTCTTGGAATGAGCAGTTCTTC. It codes for CASSFGGSSWNEQFF.

The sample holds one count of this clone. The CDR3 DNA reads as TGTGCCAGCAGACCCATTAGGACAGGAATGAACACTGAAGCTTTCTTT. Its translation is CASRPIRTGMNTEAFF. The chain has TRBV2 and TRBJ1-1; 7 nucleotides line up with TRBD1. The germline V gene has CDR1 SNHLY and CDR2 FYNNEI. This CDR3 is 16 amino acids long. V lost 6 bases to trimming and J lost 0 bases; unmatched junction nucleotides: 10.

The chain employs TRBV30 and TRBJ2-7; 11 nucleotides agree with TRBD2. The CDR3 has 15 amino acids. Germline lookup yields CDR1 GTSNPN and CDR2 SVGIG (reference sequence). J gave up 2 bases and V 1 base, and 4 bases lay outside the gene matches. CDR3 amino acids: CAWSAGLAAAYEQYF. CDR3 nucleotide sequence: TGTGCCTGGAGTGCGGGACTAGCGGCCGCCTACGAGCAGTACTTC.

The rearrangement joins TRBV28 to TRBJ2-6, with a tentative D call TRBD1 (5 bases). The CDR3 length is 16 residues. With 3 bases removed from V and 4 bases from J, the gap between germline ends came to 13 bases. In germline, CDR1 is MDHEN, CDR2 SYDVKM. The CDR3 DNA reads as TGTGCCAGCAGTTTTCAGGGAAGGTCGGGGGCCAACGTCCTGACTTTC. Translation gives CASSFQGRSGANVLTF.

The chain has TRBV19 and TRBJ1-6; the D gene is possibly TRBD1 (6 bases). V lost 6 bases and J lost 1, with 16 bases in between. The germline V gene has CDR1 LNHDA and CDR2 SQIVND (reference sequence). The CDR3 consists of 17 residues. The DNA for the CDR3 is TGTGCCAGTAGCCGAGGCCAGGGGACGTCCTATAATTCACCCCTCCACTTT. Its protein product is CASSRGQGTSYNSPLHF.

A word on this clone: At one end the junction does not follow the germline gene, possibly because of a read error. The chain combines TRBV2 with TRBJ2-7; 11 bases agree with TRBD2. Looked up from germline, CDR1 is SNHLY and CDR2 is FYNNEI. This CDR3 region has 14 residues. The CDR3 sequence: CASSEDLAGGSPNF. Written as DNA, the CDR3 is TGTGCCAGCAGTGAAGATTTAGCGGGAGGGTCTCCAAACTTC.

The chain has TRBV7-2 and TRBJ2-5; D gene uncertain. The CDR3 has 14 residues. The germline V gene has CDR1 SGHTA and CDR2 FQGNSA. Between the trimmed V and J ends, which lost 2 bases and 2 bases, there was a span of 9 bases. The CDR3 DNA sequence: TGTGCCAGCAGCTTATTTTCACAGCAAGAGACCCAGTACTTC. Residues: CASSLFSQQETQYF. Using reference TRBV7-2 and TRBJ2-5 for the parts outside the CDR3, the full variable domain is GAGVSQSPSNKVTEKGKDVELRCDPISGHTALYWYRQSLGQGLEFLIYFQGNSAPDKSGLPSDRFSAERTGGSVSTLTIQRTQQEDSAVYLCASSLFSQQETQYFGPGTRLLVL.

The rearrangement joins TRBV7-9 to TRBJ2-7; 12 positions agree with TRBD2. Germline CDR1 is SEHNR and CDR2 is FQNEAQ (reference sequence). V lost 5 bases to trimming and J lost 5 bases; unmatched junction nucleotides: 7. The CDR3 spans 15 residues. CDR3 nucleotides: TGTGCCAGCAGCCTAAGACTAGCGGGAGAAAACGAGCAGTACTTC. Amino acid sequence: CASSLRLAGENEQYF.

V usage is TRBV7-9 and J usage is TRBJ2-5; unclear D gene. Germline CDR1 SEHNR, CDR2 FQNEAQ (reference sequence). This CDR3 has 14 residues. V dropped 5 bases and J dropped 3 bases, with 13 bases sitting between them. The CDR3 here is CASSPHPAEETQYF. The CDR3 DNA reads as TGTGCCAGCAGCCCCCATCCGGCGGAAGAGACCCAGTACTTC.

In this sample, this clone turned up a few times. The same CDR3 can be traced to other DNA sequences in this sample. The V gene is TRBV5-1, the J gene TRBJ1-1, with a tentative D call TRBD1 (6 bases). This CDR3 comprises 15 residues. The germline CDR1 and CDR2 sequences are SGHRS and YFSETQ. The V and J ends lost 3 bases and 0 bases respectively, with 12 bases between them. The CDR3 DNA reads as TGCGCCAGCAGCTCCGGACAGCTCATGAACACTGAAGCTTTCTTT. This translates into CASSSGQLMNTEAFF.

This clone was seen just once. This CDR3 reads CSVEQSRGEQYF. As DNA, the CDR3 is TGCAGCGTCGAACAATCTAGGGGCGAGCAGTACTTC. The J gene is TRBJ2-7, the V gene TRBV29-1, with D possibly TRBD1 on 5 matching bases. Trimming shortened V by 6 bases and J by 6 bases, and 15 bases separated the two germline ends. This CDR3 spans 12 amino acids. The V gene's germline CDR1 is SQVTM and CDR2 ANQGSEA.

This clone showed up just once. The V call is TRBV13, the J call TRBJ1-2; 12 bases are a match to TRBD1. The junction had 6 bases not matched to a gene; V was cut back by 7 bases and J by 9 bases. The germline gives CDR1 PRHDT, CDR2 FYEKMQ (reference sequence). The CDR3 loop spans 13 amino acids. The CDR3 nucleotides read TGTGCCAGCACCGGGACAGGGGGCTCTAGCTACACCTTC. Encoded protein: CASTGTGGSSYTF.

The CDR3 reads CASSTGSSGDNEQFF. CDR3 sequence (DNA): TGCGCCAGCAGCACTGGGTCTAGCGGGGACAATGAGCAGTTCTTC. The chain couples TRBV5-1 to TRBJ2-1; TRBD2 aligns across 9 bases. CDR3 length: 15 amino acids. Germline lookup yields CDR1 SGHRS and CDR2 YFSETQ. J was trimmed by 5 bases and V by 4 bases; bases with no gene match: 7.

The V and J genes are TRBV7-9 and TRBJ1-2; the D is unclear. Per the germline V gene, CDR1 is SEHNR and CDR2 is FQNEAQ (reference sequence). This CDR3 contains 14 residues. Trimming removed 2 bases at V and 8 bases at J, with 15 bases between. Written as DNA, the CDR3 is TGTGCCAGCAGCTTATCGAACACCCCGGGGGGCTACACCTTC. Translated: CASSLSNTPGGYTF.

V is TRBV7-9 and J is TRBJ2-7, with 11 bases identical to TRBD2. CDR1 and CDR2 (germline): SEHNR, FQNEAQ (reference sequence). The CDR3 sequence is 14 residues long. The trim removed 3 bases at V and 6 bases at J, leaving 4 bases unmatched. This CDR3 reads CASSFSLAGGEQYF. DNA of the CDR3: TGTGCCAGCAGCTTTTCGCTAGCGGGAGGCGAGCAGTACTTC.

V gene TRBV5-6 combines with J gene TRBJ2-2; perhaps TRBD2 as D (5 bases). V was trimmed by 5 bases and J by 3 bases, leaving 17 bases between them. Germline CDR1 SGHDT, CDR2 YYEEEE. The CDR3 runs to 16 residues. The CDR3 bases are TGTGCCAGCAGTTCGGACTGGGGATCGTACACCGGGGAGCTGTTTTTT. This gives the protein CASSSDWGSYTGELFF.

The chain couples TRBV28 to TRBJ1-1; D is unclear. The CDR3 loop spans 14 amino acids. The ends were cut back, 3 bases at V and 1 base at J, with 9 bases in the middle. CDR1 MDHEN and CDR2 SYDVKM come from the germline V gene. CDR3 sequence: CASSLRRGNTEAFF. The CDR3 bases are TGTGCCAGCAGTTTGCGACGGGGGAACACTGAAGCTTTCTTT.

The chain joins TRBV3-1 (or the pseudogene TRBV3-2) to TRBJ2-7; D possibly corresponds to TRBD1 (6 bases). The germline CDR1 and CDR2 sequences are LGHDT and YNNKEL (reference sequence). The CDR3 covers 15 residues. V lost 0 bases, J lost 3 bases, and 12 bases lay in between. The CDR3: CASSQDPDRFYEQYF. CDR3 nucleotides: TGTGCCAGCAGCCAAGATCCTGACAGGTTCTACGAGCAGTACTTC.

The gene calls are TRBV28 and TRBJ1-1, with no clear D. Between the trimmed V and J ends, which lost 8 bases and 4 bases, there was a span of 11 bases. Looked up from germline, CDR1 is MDHEN and CDR2 is SYDVKM. The CDR3 spans 12 residues. For the CDR3, the DNA is TGTGCCAGCGCACGAGTAAGCACTGAAGCTTTCTTT. Residues: CASARVSTEAFF.